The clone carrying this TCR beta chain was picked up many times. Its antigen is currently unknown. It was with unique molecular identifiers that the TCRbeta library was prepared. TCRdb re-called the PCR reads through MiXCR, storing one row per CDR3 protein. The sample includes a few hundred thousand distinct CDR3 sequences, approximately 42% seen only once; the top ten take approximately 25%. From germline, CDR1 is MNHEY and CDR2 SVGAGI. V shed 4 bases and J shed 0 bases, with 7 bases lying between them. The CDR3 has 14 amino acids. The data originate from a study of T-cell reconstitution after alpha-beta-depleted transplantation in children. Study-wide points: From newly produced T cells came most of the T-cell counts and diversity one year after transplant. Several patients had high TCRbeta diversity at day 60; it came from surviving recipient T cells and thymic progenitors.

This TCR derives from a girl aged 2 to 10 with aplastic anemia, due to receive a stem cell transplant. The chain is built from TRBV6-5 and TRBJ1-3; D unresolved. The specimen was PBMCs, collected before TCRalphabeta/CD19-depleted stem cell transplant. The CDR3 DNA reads TGTGCCAGCAGTTTGGGCACCTCTGGAAACACCATATATTTT. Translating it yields CASSLGTSGNTIYF.